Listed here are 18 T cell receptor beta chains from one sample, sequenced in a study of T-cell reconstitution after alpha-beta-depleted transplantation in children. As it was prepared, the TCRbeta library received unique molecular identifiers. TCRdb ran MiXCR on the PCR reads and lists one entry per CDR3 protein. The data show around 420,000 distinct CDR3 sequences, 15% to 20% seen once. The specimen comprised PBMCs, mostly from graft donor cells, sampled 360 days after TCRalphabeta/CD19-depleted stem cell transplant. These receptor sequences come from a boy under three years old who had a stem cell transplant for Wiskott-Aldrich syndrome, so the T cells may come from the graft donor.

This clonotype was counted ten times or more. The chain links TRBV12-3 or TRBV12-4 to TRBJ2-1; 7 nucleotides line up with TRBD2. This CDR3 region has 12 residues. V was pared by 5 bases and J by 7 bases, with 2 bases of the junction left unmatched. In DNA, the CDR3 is TGTGCCAGCAGTCGAGCGGGAAATGAGCAGTTCTTC. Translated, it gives CASSRAGNEQFF.

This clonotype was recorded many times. The CDR3, as DNA: TGTGCCAGCAGCAAAGTTCGGAGACCCCTCCACTTT. Its protein is CASSKVRRPLHF. V is TRBV21-1 and J is TRBJ1-6. TRBV21-1 counts as a pseudogene. CDR3 length: 12 amino acids.

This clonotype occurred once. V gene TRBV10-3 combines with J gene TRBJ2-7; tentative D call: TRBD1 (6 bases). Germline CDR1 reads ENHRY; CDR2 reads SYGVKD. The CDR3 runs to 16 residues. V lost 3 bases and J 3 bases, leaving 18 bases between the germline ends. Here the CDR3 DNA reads TGTGCCATCAGTGAAGGGTCCGGGACATGGTACTACGAGCAGTACTTC. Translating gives CAISEGSGTWYYEQYF.

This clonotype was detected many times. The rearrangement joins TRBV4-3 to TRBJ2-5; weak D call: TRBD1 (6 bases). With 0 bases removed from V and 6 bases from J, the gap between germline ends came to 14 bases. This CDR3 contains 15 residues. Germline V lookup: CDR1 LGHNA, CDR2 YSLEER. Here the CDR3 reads CASSQDWTAKQTQYF. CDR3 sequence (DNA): TGCGCCAGCAGCCAAGATTGGACAGCTAAACAGACCCAGTACTTC.

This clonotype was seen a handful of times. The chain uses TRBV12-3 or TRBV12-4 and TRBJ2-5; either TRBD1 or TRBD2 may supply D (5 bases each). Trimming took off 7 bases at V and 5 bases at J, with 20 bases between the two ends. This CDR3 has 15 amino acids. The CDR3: CASTPGRGYGETQYF. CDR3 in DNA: TGTGCCAGCACCCCGGGCCGGGGCTACGGCGAGACCCAGTACTTC.

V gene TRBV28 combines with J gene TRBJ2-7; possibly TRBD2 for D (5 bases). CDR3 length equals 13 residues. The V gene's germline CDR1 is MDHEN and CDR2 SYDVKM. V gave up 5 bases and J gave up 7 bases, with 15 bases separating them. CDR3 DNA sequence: TGTGCCAGCAGTCAGGACTGGTTTACGGAGCAGTACTTC. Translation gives CASSQDWFTEQYF. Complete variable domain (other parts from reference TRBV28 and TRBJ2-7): DVKVTQSSRYLVKRTGEKVFLECVQDMDHENMFWYRQDPGLGLRLIYFSYDVKMKEKGDIPEGYSVSREKKERFSLILESASTNQTSMYLCASSQDWFTEQYFGPGTRLTVT.

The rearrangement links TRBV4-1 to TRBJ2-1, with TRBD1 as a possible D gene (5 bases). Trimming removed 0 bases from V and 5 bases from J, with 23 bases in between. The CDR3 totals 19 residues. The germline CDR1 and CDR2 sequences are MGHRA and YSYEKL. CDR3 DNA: TGCGCCAGCAGCCAAGAAGGCCAGGGTATGGTAAGGGGTGACAATGAGCAGTTCTTC. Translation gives CASSQEGQGMVRGDNEQFF.

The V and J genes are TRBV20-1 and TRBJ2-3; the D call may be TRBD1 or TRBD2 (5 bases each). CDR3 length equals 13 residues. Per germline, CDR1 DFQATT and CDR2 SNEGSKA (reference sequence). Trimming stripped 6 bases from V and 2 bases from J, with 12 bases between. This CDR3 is CSAPGTFTDTQYF. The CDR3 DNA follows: TGCAGTGCCCCTGGGACGTTCACAGATACGCAGTATTTT.

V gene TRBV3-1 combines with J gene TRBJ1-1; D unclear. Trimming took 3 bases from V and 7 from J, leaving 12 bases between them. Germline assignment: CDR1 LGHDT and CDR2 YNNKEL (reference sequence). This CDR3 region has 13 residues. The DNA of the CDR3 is TGTGCCAGCAGCCACCTTTCAGGAGTTGAAGCTTTCTTT. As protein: CASSHLSGVEAFF. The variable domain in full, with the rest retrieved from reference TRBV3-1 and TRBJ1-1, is DTAVSQTPKYLVTQMGNDKSIKCEQNLGHDTMYWYKQDSKKFLKIMFSYNNKELIINETVPNRFSPKSPDKAHLNLHINSLELGDSAVYFCASSHLSGVEAFFGQGTRLTVV.

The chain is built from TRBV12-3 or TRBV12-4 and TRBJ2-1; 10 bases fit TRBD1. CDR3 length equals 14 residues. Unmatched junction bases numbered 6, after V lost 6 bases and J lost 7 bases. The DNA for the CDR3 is TGTGCCAGCAGATCTCGACAGGGGGCGAATGAGCAGTTCTTC. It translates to CASRSRQGANEQFF.

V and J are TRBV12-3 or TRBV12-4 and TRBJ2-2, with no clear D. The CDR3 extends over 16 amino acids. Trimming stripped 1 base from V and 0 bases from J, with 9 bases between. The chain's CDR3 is CASSLVPTANTGELFF. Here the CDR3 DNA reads TGTGCCAGCAGTTTAGTACCCACCGCGAACACCGGGGAGCTGTTTTTT.

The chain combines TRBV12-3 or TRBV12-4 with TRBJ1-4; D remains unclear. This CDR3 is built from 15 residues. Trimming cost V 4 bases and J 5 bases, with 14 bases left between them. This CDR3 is CASSSGSTINEKLFF. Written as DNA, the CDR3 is TGTGCCAGCAGTTCGGGCAGTACTATCAATGAAAAACTGTTTTTT.

CDR3 sequence reads: CASSGLGPNTGELFF. The CDR3 DNA sequence: TGTGCCAGCAGTGGGCTCGGACCGAACACCGGGGAGCTGTTTTTT. The V and J genes are TRBV2 and TRBJ2-2; D not certain. There are 15 residues in the CDR3. Per the germline V gene, CDR1 is SNHLY and CDR2 is FYNNEI. Between the trimmed V and J ends, which lost 4 bases and 0 bases, there was a span of 9 bases.

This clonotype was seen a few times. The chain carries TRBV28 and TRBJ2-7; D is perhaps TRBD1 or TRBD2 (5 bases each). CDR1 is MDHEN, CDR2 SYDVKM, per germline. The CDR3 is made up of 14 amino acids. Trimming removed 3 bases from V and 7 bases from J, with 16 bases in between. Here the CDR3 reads CASSFGDRPREQYF. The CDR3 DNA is TGTGCCAGCAGTTTTGGGGACCGCCCTAGGGAGCAGTACTTC. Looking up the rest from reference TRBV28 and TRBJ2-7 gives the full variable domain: DVKVTQSSRYLVKRTGEKVFLECVQDMDHENMFWYRQDPGLGLRLIYFSYDVKMKEKGDIPEGYSVSREKKERFSLILESASTNQTSMYLCASSFGDRPREQYFGPGTRLTVT.

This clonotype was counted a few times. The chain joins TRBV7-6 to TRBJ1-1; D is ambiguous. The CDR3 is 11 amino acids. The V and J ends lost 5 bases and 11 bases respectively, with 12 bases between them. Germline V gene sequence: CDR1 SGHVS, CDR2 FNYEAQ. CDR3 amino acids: CASSKDSIAFF. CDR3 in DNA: TGTGCCAGCAGCAAAGACTCTATTGCTTTCTTT.

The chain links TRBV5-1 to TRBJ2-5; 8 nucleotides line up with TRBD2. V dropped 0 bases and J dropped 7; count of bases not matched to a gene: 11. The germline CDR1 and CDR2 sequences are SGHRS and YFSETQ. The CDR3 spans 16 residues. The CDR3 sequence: CASSLVASGGRRTQYF. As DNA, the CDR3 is TGCGCCAGCAGCTTGGTGGCGAGCGGGGGCCGTAGGACCCAGTACTTC. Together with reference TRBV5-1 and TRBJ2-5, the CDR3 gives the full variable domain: KAGVTQTPRYLIKTRGQQVTLSCSPISGHRSVSWYQQTPGQGLQFLFEYFSETQRNKGNFPGRFSGRQFSNSRSEMNVSTLELGDSALYLCASSLVASGGRRTQYFGPGTRLLVL.

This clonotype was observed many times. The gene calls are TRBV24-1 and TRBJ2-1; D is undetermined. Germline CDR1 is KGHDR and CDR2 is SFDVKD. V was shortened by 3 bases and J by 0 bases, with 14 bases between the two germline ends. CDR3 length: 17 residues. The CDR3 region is CATSDPSHESSYNEQFF. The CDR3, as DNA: TGTGCCACCAGTGATCCATCTCATGAAAGCTCCTACAATGAGCAGTTCTTC.

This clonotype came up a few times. Written as DNA, the CDR3 is TGCAGCGTTGAACGGGAGTATGGCTACACCTTC. Its translation is CSVEREYGYTF. The chain links TRBV29-1 to TRBJ1-2; D gene unclear. The germline gives CDR1 SQVTM, CDR2 ANQGSEA. The ends were cut back, 2 bases at V and 5 bases at J, with 6 bases in the middle. This CDR3 spans 11 amino acids. The whole variable domain, remainder taken from reference TRBV29-1 and TRBJ1-2, is SAVISQKPSRDICQRGTSLTIQCQVDSQVTMMFWYRQQPGQSLTLIATANQGSEATYESGFVIDKFPISRPNLTFSTLTVSNMSPEDSSIYLCSVEREYGYTFGSGTRLTVV.